These 28 T cell receptor beta chains were all obtained from the same sample, sequenced in a study of blood T cell repertoires in COVID-19. Data came from immunoSEQ multiplex PCR; TCRdb stores just in-frame clones and leaves some out. The sample has fewer than 110,000 clones; around 84% are singletons. The source material was peripheral blood. These receptors were obtained from a woman aged 70-85 years with active or convalescent COVID-19.

This chain uses TRBV20-1 with TRBJ2-1, with D perhaps TRBD1 (6 bases). CDR3 length: 11 residues. Germline assignment: CDR1 DFQATT and CDR2 SNEGSKA (reference sequence). Trimming stripped 6 bases from V and 10 bases from J, with 13 bases between. The CDR3 here is CSATPRGEQFF. In nucleotides, the CDR3 is TGCAGTGCGACTCCAAGGGGGGAGCAGTTCTTC.

The table lists this clone with a count of one. The chain joins TRBV29-1 to TRBJ2-7; TRBD1 aligns across 7 bases. The CDR3 runs 13 residues. Looked up from germline, CDR1 is SQVTM and CDR2 is ANQGSEA. V lost 4 bases, J lost 6 bases, and 9 bases stayed unmatched. The DNA of the CDR3 is TGCAGCGTTGGTTCTACAGGGGTTGGCGAGCAGTACTTC. Its protein is CSVGSTGVGEQYF.

This clone has a handful of counts. In DNA form, the CDR3 reads TGTGCCAGCAGCTTAGGATCGGGGAACTATGGCTACACCTTC. Protein product: CASSLGSGNYGYTF. The V and J genes are TRBV7-9 and TRBJ1-2, with D unresolved. CDR1 and CDR2 from the germline V gene are SEHNR and FQNEAQ (reference sequence). This CDR3 spans 14 amino acids. Trimming cost V 1 base and J 2 bases, with 8 bases left between them.

This chain links TRBV9 with TRBJ2-5, with TRBD1 as a possible D gene (6 bases). The germline CDR1 and CDR2 sequences are SGDLS and YYNGEE. The V gene lost 7 bases and the J gene lost 2 bases, with 12 bases spanning the gap. This CDR3 comprises 13 residues. The CDR3 DNA reads as TGTGCCAGCGCTGCTAGGGGGCAAGAGACCCAGTACTTC. This sequence encodes CASAARGQETQYF.

The V call is TRBV7-2, the J call TRBJ2-3; 7 bases are a match to TRBD1. The CDR3 is made up of 14 amino acids. J gave up 6 bases and V 0 bases, and 3 bases lay outside the gene matches. CDR1 and CDR2 (germline): SGHTA, FQGNSA. The CDR3 nucleotides read TGTGCCAGCAGCTTAGCCAGGGGGTTGGATACGCAGTATTTT. Translated: CASSLARGLDTQYF.

This sequence joins TRBV5-4 and TRBJ1-4; D may be TRBD1 (5 bases). This CDR3 comprises 13 residues. CDR1 is SGHNT and CDR2 is YYREEE in the germline V gene (reference sequence). With 4 bases removed from V and 8 bases from J, the gap between germline ends came to 12 bases. CDR3 loop: CASSPEGFEKLFF. In DNA form, the CDR3 reads TGTGCCAGCAGCCCGGAGGGGTTCGAAAAACTGTTTTTT.

The chain is built from TRBV28 and TRBJ1-4; TRBD1 aligns across 7 bases. Per the germline V gene, CDR1 is MDHEN and CDR2 is SYDVKM. The CDR3 has 15 residues. V was clipped by 1 base and J by 6 bases; unmatched bases: 5. For the CDR3, the DNA is TGTGCCAGCAGTTTATCCCAGGGGGACGATGAAAAACTGTTTTTT. Amino acid sequence: CASSLSQGDDEKLFF.

V usage is TRBV4-3 and J usage is TRBJ1-5; no clear D. This CDR3 region has 15 residues. The germline V gene encodes CDR1 LGHNA and CDR2 YSLEER. The V and J ends lost 0 bases and 0 bases respectively, with 6 bases between them. CDR3 in DNA: TGCGCCAGCAGCCAAGATGGGCATAGCAATCAGCCCCAGCATTTT. Translated: CASSQDGHSNQPQHF.

The chain carries TRBV25-1 and TRBJ1-4; D possibly corresponds to TRBD1 (5 bases). The CDR3 sequence is 15 residues long. Looked up from germline, CDR1 is MGHDK and CDR2 is SYGVNS. Trimming stripped 8 bases from V and 7 bases from J, with 20 bases between. CDR3 sequence reads: CASSDSLGGGEKLFF. In nucleotides, the CDR3 is TGTGCCAGCTCTGATTCTCTGGGCGGGGGTGAAAAACTGTTTTTT.

The chain recombines TRBV5-1 with TRBJ1-5; 7 bases agree with TRBD1. V lost 4 bases to trimming and J lost 2 bases; unmatched junction nucleotides: 3. The germline CDR1 and CDR2 sequences are SGHRS and YFSETQ. There are 14 residues in the CDR3. CDR3 sequence (DNA): TGCGCCAGCAGCCCGGGGACAGGCAATCAGCCCCAGCATTTT. Translating gives CASSPGTGNQPQHF.

The rearrangement uses TRBV7-2 and TRBJ2-5; 12 nucleotides align to TRBD2. The CDR3 extends over 15 amino acids. The J segment lost 6 bases and the V segment lost 4 bases, leaving 6 bases of the junction unmatched. Looked up from germline, CDR1 is SGHTA and CDR2 is FQGNSA. Here the CDR3 reads CASSSPSGGAQTQYF. In DNA, the CDR3 is TGTGCCAGCAGCTCTCCTAGCGGGGGGGCACAGACCCAGTACTTC. Combining the CDR3 with reference TRBV7-2 and TRBJ2-5 gives the whole variable domain GAGVSQSPSNKVTEKGKDVELRCDPISGHTALYWYRQSLGQGLEFLIYFQGNSAPDKSGLPSDRFSAERTGGSVSTLTIQRTQQEDSAVYLCASSSPSGGAQTQYFGPGTRLLVL.

The chain uses TRBV4-1 and TRBJ2-2; 8 bases are a match to TRBD1. The length of the CDR3 is 16 residues. Germline V gene sequence: CDR1 MGHRA, CDR2 YSYEKL. Trimming at V came to 3 bases and at J to 7 bases, leaving 10 bases not matched to a gene. The CDR3 is CASSHLDRGKSGELFF. The CDR3 coding sequence is TGCGCCAGCAGCCACCTCGACAGGGGAAAAAGCGGGGAGCTGTTTTTT.

The rearrangement joins TRBV4-3 to TRBJ2-6, with a possible D match to TRBD1 (7 bases). The CDR3 length is 16 residues. The V gene's germline CDR1 is LGHNA and CDR2 YSLEER. Trimming took 2 bases from V and 3 from J, leaving 11 bases between them. The CDR3 DNA follows: TGCGCCAGCAGCCAATCAGGGGGGTTTGGGGCCAACGTCCTGACTTTC. Protein: CASSQSGGFGANVLTF.

This chain uses TRBV19 with TRBJ1-5; 8 bases fit TRBD1. V shed 3 bases and J 6 bases; nucleotides not matched to a gene: 7. Germline CDR1 reads LNHDA; CDR2 reads SQIVND (reference sequence). The CDR3 is 15 residues long. This CDR3 is CASSIPTGVGQPQHF. DNA for the CDR3: TGTGCCAGTAGTATTCCGACAGGGGTCGGTCAGCCCCAGCATTTT.

V is TRBV5-5 and J is TRBJ2-1, with 13 bases identical to TRBD2. Germline V gives CDR1 SGHKS, CDR2 YYEKEE (reference sequence). With 0 bases clipped from V and 10 bases from J, the junction kept 4 bases outside the gene matches. This CDR3 contains 15 residues. The CDR3 is CASSLELAGGPEQFF. CDR3 DNA sequence: TGTGCCAGCAGCTTGGAACTAGCGGGGGGGCCCGAGCAGTTCTTC.

This chain connects TRBV4-2 to TRBJ2-1, with a tentative D call TRBD2 (6 bases). The CDR3 is 18 amino acids. Germline-derived CDR1 and CDR2 are LGHNA and YNFKEQ. V was clipped by 4 bases and J by 4 bases, with 23 bases between them. The CDR3 loop is CASSRTKKAGQPYNEQFF. For the CDR3, the DNA is TGTGCCAGCAGCCGCACCAAGAAAGCGGGCCAGCCTTACAATGAGCAGTTCTTC.

V gene TRBV9 combines with J gene TRBJ1-2, with 12 bases identical to TRBD1. Per germline, CDR1 SGDLS and CDR2 YYNGEE. V shed 0 bases, J shed 7 bases, and the junction held 22 bases outside the gene matches. CDR3 length equals 21 residues. The CDR3 DNA follows: TGTGCCAGCAGCGTAGTACCTTTTGGGGGACAGGGGGCGTCCCGATTCTTTGGCTACACCTTC. Translating gives CASSVVPFGGQGASRFFGYTF.

The V and J genes are TRBV5-4 and TRBJ2-3; D gene ambiguous. The CDR3 is 14 amino acids. The germline V gene encodes CDR1 SGHNT and CDR2 YYREEE (reference sequence). Trimming removed 1 base at V and 0 bases at J, with 6 bases between. The CDR3 loop reads CASSLTVSTDTQYF. Written as DNA, the CDR3 is TGTGCCAGCAGCTTGACGGTGAGCACAGATACGCAGTATTTT. Looking up the rest from reference TRBV5-4 and TRBJ2-3 gives the full variable domain: ETGVTQSPTHLIKTRGQQVTLRCSSQSGHNTVSWYQQALGQGPQFIFQYYREEENGRGNFPPRFSGLQFPNYSSELNVNALELDDSALYLCASSLTVSTDTQYFGPGTRLTVL.

The V gene is TRBV11-2, the J gene TRBJ2-7, with a possible D match to TRBD1 (7 bases). Germline values: CDR1 SGHAT, CDR2 FQNNGV. V lost 1 base, J lost 2 bases, and 12 bases lay in between. The CDR3 runs 15 residues. CDR3 DNA: TGTGCCAGCAGCTTAGGTACAGGGGAGGCCTACGAGCAGTACTTC. Its protein is CASSLGTGEAYEQYF.

J is TRBJ1-1 and V is TRBV6-5; D gene ambiguous. The germline gives CDR1 MNHEY, CDR2 SVGAGI. The CDR3 is made up of 13 amino acids. V was trimmed by 8 bases and J by 5 bases, leaving 15 bases between them. The CDR3 DNA sequence: TGTGCCAGCGCAAACGGGGAGTCGACTGAAGCTTTCTTT. As protein: CASANGESTEAFF.

The chain links TRBV5-6 to TRBJ2-7, with a weak D call TRBD1 (5 bases). The V end was cut by 5 bases, the J end by 2 bases, with 8 bases between. There are 12 residues in the CDR3. Per germline, CDR1 SGHDT and CDR2 YYEEEE. Here the CDR3 reads CASSQDTYEQYF. CDR3 bases: TGTGCCAGCAGTCAGGACACCTACGAGCAGTACTTC.

This clone has a single count. The chain links TRBV18 to TRBJ2-6, with 9 bases identical to TRBD1. V was clipped by 2 bases and J by 1 base; unmatched bases: 3. The CDR3 consists of 17 residues. Germline V gene sequence: CDR1 KGHSH, CDR2 LQKENI. CDR3 residues: CASSPRTGASGANVLTF. CDR3 bases: TGTGCCAGCTCACCAAGGACAGGGGCGTCTGGGGCCAACGTCCTGACTTTC.

The chain employs TRBV11-3 and TRBJ1-4; no clear D. Trimming removed 3 bases from V and 4 bases from J, with 6 bases in between. The CDR3 contains 13 residues. Germline loops: CDR1 SGHNT, CDR2 YENEEA. The chain's CDR3 is CASSFSGNEKLFF. CDR3 sequence (DNA): TGTGCCAGCAGCTTCAGCGGTAATGAAAAACTGTTTTTT.

The rearrangement uses TRBV28 and TRBJ2-7, with a tentative D call TRBD2 (6 bases). The germline gives CDR1 MDHEN, CDR2 SYDVKM. Trimming took 7 bases from V and 0 from J, leaving 10 bases between them. The CDR3 is 13 amino acids. Written as DNA, the CDR3 is TGTGCCAGCATCGGGGGAGACTCCTACGAGCAGTACTTC. Translation: CASIGGDSYEQYF.

The gene calls are TRBV4-1 and TRBJ1-4, with D tentatively TRBD1 (6 bases). The CDR3 sequence is 18 residues long. Trimming took off 0 bases at V and 7 bases at J, with 21 bases between the two ends. Germline CDR1 reads MGHRA; CDR2 reads YSYEKL. CDR3 loop: CASSQEALPGGRSEKLFF. The CDR3 coding sequence is TGCGCCAGCAGCCAAGAAGCCCTCCCCGGGGGGCGATCTGAAAAACTGTTTTTT.

The V gene is TRBV2, the J gene TRBJ2-1; 12 nucleotides line up with TRBD2. The trim removed 4 bases at V and 9 bases at J, leaving 7 bases unmatched. CDR1 and CDR2 from the germline V gene are SNHLY and FYNNEI. This CDR3 spans 15 amino acids. CDR3 loop: CASSASGGASGEQFF. As DNA, the CDR3 is TGTGCCAGCAGTGCTAGCGGGGGGGCCTCCGGTGAGCAGTTCTTC.

This sequence joins TRBV4-2 and TRBJ2-1; 10 bases line up with TRBD2. The V and J ends lost 3 bases and 9 bases, in that order; junction bases with no gene match: 8. The CDR3 spans 15 residues. CDR1 LGHNA and CDR2 YNFKEQ come from the germline V gene. The CDR3 sequence is CASSQEQRGGLEQFF. Here the CDR3 DNA reads TGTGCCAGCAGCCAGGAACAGCGGGGGGGCCTTGAGCAGTTCTTC.

This sequence joins TRBV28 and TRBJ2-1; 11 bases align to TRBD2. Germline CDR1 MDHEN, CDR2 SYDVKM. The V gene end was trimmed by 3 bases and the J gene end by 5 bases; junction bases not matched to a gene: 6. This CDR3 region has 16 residues. In nucleotides, the CDR3 is TGTGCCAGCAGTTTTGCGACTAGCGGGGTACACAATGAGCAGTTCTTC. Translated: CASSFATSGVHNEQFF.